The sequence of this T cell receptor beta chain was determined in a study of cytomegalovirus exposure and HLA in healthy donors. Whole-study context: Later, an analysis reported that the 130 or so validation repertoires had used the same platform as the 500 to 750 first-cohort repertoires. Study outcomes and limitations: Reportedly, diagnosis of cytomegalovirus status by the classifier showed high specificity and sensitivity. TCR beta chains numbering more than 150 were designated cytomegalovirus-associated.

The protocol was immunoSEQ multiplex PCR, while the TCRdb copy is restricted to in-frame clones and leaves out a portion. The table lists 200,000 or so clones, roughly 82% of them singletons. J was trimmed by 6 bases and V by 4 bases; bases with no gene match: 7. CDR3 length: 14 residues. Germline CDR1 MNHNS, CDR2 SASEGT. A word on this clone: Its matching antigen is unknown.

The validation cohort, a group of over a hundred subjects, included the donors and was separate from the approximately 650-subject first cohort. The sample taken for sequencing was PBMCs. This TCR was sampled from a young man in good health and CMV-seropositive. This sequence joins TRBV6-1 and TRBJ2-7; 9 bases are shared with TRBD2. CDR3 DNA: TGTGCCAGCAGTGTCTTAGCGGGAGTTGCCGAGCAGTACTTC. It codes for CASSVLAGVAEQYF.